Below, 14 T cell receptor beta chains from the same sample are listed, as sequenced in a study of early T cells in non-severe SARS-CoV-2 infection. MiXCR was run by TCRdb on the 5' RACE reads, yielding one entry per CDR3 protein. The sample holds tens of thousands of distinct CDR3 sequences, around a sixth seen once. Sequenced sample: whole blood. The source is an adult who was a healthcare worker with PCR-confirmed SARS-CoV-2 infection or an uninfected control (not recorded which).

This chain joins TRBV18 and TRBJ2-2; 10 positions match TRBD1. In germline, CDR1 is KGHSH, CDR2 LQKENI. After removal of 0 bases from V and 4 bases from J, the junction contained 5 bases not matched to a gene. The CDR3 loop spans 17 amino acids. The CDR3 coding sequence is TGTGCCAGCTCACCACCGGGACAGGGGCCGGGCACCGGGGAGCTGTTTTTT. Its translation: CASSPPGQGPGTGELFF.

The gene calls are TRBV4-2 and TRBJ2-1, with D maybe TRBD2 (6 bases). The CDR3 runs 14 residues. Germline V CDR1 and CDR2: LGHNA, YNFKEQ. V was trimmed by 3 bases and J by 7 bases, leaving 13 bases between them. Here the CDR3 DNA reads TGTGCCAGCAGCCATCCCGGGACTCGGAATGAGCAGTTCTTC. The encoded protein is CASSHPGTRNEQFF.

This clonotype was seen a handful of times. J is TRBJ1-1 and V is TRBV5-1, with D tentatively TRBD1 (6 bases). Looked up from germline, CDR1 is SGHRS and CDR2 is YFSETQ. CDR3 length: 15 amino acids. V lost 4 bases to trimming and J lost 1 base, with 14 bases between them. In DNA, the CDR3 is TGCGCCAGCAGCGAGGGACACCCCTCGAACACTGAAGCTTTCTTT. Translation: CASSEGHPSNTEAFF.

This chain links TRBV24-1 with TRBJ2-1; D is perhaps TRBD1 (6 bases). Trimming removed 4 bases at V and 13 bases at J, with 16 bases between. Germline V gene sequence: CDR1 KGHDR, CDR2 SFDVKD. The length of the CDR3 is 13 residues. The CDR3: CATSDRTFGGQFF. The CDR3 DNA is TGTGCCACCAGTGACCGGACCTTTGGGGGCCAGTTCTTC.

This clonotype was counted a few times. The chain has TRBV7-2 and TRBJ2-7; no clear D gene. V was trimmed by 1 base and J by 0 bases, leaving 7 bases between them. The CDR3 totals 14 residues. Germline V lookup: CDR1 SGHTA, CDR2 FQGNSA. The CDR3 DNA reads TGTGCCAGCAGCTTAGGCAGGAGCTCCTACGAGCAGTACTTC. Residues: CASSLGRSSYEQYF.

The sample holds a few counts of this clonotype. The chain employs TRBV6-5 and TRBJ2-3; D perhaps matches TRBD2 (5 bases). V was pared by 4 bases and J by 5 bases, with 16 bases between. Germline values: CDR1 MNHEY, CDR2 SVGAGI. The CDR3 has 15 amino acids. CDR3 loop: CASSWRAWGKDTQYF. The CDR3 bases are TGTGCCAGCAGTTGGCGGGCCTGGGGAAAAGATACGCAGTATTTT.

This rearrangement joins TRBV20-1 to TRBJ1-5; unclear D gene. This CDR3 has 12 residues. The germline CDR1 and CDR2 sequences are DFQATT and SNEGSKA (reference sequence). The CDR3 region is CRVGGYAQPQHF. The DNA for the CDR3 is TGCAGAGTAGGTGGGTACGCTCAGCCCCAGCATTTT.

This clonotype has a handful of counts. The chain employs TRBV20-1 and TRBJ2-5; D remains unclear. Deletions cut 2 bases from V and 2 bases from J, with 9 bases between. The CDR3 is 13 residues long. Per germline, CDR1 DFQATT and CDR2 SNEGSKA (reference sequence). CDR3 protein: CSARMYGQETQYF. The CDR3 bases are TGCAGTGCTAGAATGTACGGACAAGAGACCCAGTACTTC.

This clonotype was seen only a few times. The chain is built from TRBV14 and TRBJ2-7, with TRBD2 as a possible D gene (6 bases). V lost 4 bases to trimming and J lost 0 bases, with 13 bases between them. The CDR3 sequence is 15 residues long. Per germline, CDR1 SGHDN and CDR2 FVKESK. The CDR3 sequence: CASSRRDSVSYEQYF. Here the CDR3 DNA reads TGTGCCAGCAGCCGCCGGGACTCTGTCTCCTACGAGCAGTACTTC.

At least ten counts were recorded for this clonotype. V gene TRBV18 combines with J gene TRBJ2-5; tentatively, D is TRBD1 (5 bases). The germline V and J ends were trimmed by 6 bases and 3 bases, with 17 bases remaining between them. Germline V gives CDR1 KGHSH, CDR2 LQKENI. The CDR3 sequence is 15 residues long. CDR3 DNA sequence: TGTGCCAGCTCCCCCACAATAATGACAGAAGAGACCCAGTACTTC. Translating gives CASSPTIMTEETQYF. The full variable domain, in which reference TRBV18 and TRBJ2-5 provide the parts outside the CDR3, is NAGVMQNPRHLVRRRGQEARLRCSPMKGHSHVYWYRQLPEEGLKFMVYLQKENIIDESGMPKERFSAEFPKEGPSILRIQQVVRGDSAAYFCASSPTIMTEETQYFGPGTRLLVL.

The rearrangement uses TRBV29-1 and TRBJ1-5, with 11 bases aligning to TRBD1. Per germline, CDR1 SQVTM and CDR2 ANQGSEA. The CDR3 totals 13 residues. V lost 7 bases, J lost 4 bases, and 3 bases stayed unmatched. CDR3 amino acids: CSAGQGANQPQHF. For the CDR3, the DNA is TGCAGCGCTGGACAGGGGGCTAATCAGCCCCAGCATTTT.

The chain is built from TRBV3-1 and TRBJ1-1; tentatively, D is TRBD1 (6 bases). CDR1 is LGHDT and CDR2 is YNNKEL in the germline V gene (reference sequence). The CDR3 has 13 residues. The ends were cut back, 6 bases at V and 11 bases at J, with 19 bases in the middle. CDR3 sequence: CASRNRQVGSAFF. The CDR3 DNA sequence: TGTGCCAGCAGGAATCGACAGGTCGGTTCGGCTTTCTTT.

This chain joins TRBV7-2 and TRBJ2-3, with TRBD2 matching 13 bases. This CDR3 has 15 amino acids. Germline CDR1 reads SGHTA; CDR2 reads FQGNSA. V shed 2 bases and J 8 bases; nucleotides not matched to a gene: 4. The CDR3 sequence is CASSLRLAGGGTQYF. The CDR3 region has the DNA TGTGCCAGCAGCTTACGACTAGCGGGGGGAGGTACGCAGTATTTT.

V gene TRBV5-5 combines with J gene TRBJ1-4; D unresolved. CDR3 length: 13 amino acids. Germline loops: CDR1 SGHKS, CDR2 YYEKEE (reference sequence). Trimming removed 0 bases at V and 13 bases at J, with 13 bases between. The CDR3 spells CASSLEWGSVLFF. Here the CDR3 DNA reads TGTGCCAGCAGCTTGGAATGGGGATCAGTACTGTTTTTT.